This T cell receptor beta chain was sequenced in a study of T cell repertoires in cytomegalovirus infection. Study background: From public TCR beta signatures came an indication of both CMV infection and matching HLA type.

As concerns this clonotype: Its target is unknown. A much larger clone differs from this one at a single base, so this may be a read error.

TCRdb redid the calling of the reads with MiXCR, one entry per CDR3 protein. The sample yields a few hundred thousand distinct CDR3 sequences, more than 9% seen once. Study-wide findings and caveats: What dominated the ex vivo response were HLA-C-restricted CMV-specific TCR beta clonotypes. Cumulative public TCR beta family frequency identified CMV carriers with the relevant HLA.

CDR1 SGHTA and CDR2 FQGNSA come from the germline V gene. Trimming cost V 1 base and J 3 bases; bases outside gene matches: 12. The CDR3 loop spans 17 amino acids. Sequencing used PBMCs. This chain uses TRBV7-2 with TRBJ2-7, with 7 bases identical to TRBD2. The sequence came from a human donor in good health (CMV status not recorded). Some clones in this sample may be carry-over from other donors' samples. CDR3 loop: CASSLVGGARMNYEQYF. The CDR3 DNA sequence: TGTGCCAGCAGCTTAGTGGGAGGGGCGCGGATGAACTACGAGCAGTACTTC.